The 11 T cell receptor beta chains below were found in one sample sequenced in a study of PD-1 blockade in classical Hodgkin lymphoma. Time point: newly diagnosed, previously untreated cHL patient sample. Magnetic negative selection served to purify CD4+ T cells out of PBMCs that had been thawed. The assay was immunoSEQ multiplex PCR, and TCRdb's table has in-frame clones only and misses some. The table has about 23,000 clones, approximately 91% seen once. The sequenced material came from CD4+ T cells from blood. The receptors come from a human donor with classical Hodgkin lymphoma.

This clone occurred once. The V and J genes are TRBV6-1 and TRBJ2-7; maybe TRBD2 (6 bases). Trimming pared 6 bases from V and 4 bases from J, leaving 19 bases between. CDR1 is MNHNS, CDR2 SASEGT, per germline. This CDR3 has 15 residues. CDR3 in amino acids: CASRGGLSALYEQYF. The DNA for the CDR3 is TGTGCCAGCAGGGGGGGACTCAGCGCCCTGTACGAGCAGTACTTC.

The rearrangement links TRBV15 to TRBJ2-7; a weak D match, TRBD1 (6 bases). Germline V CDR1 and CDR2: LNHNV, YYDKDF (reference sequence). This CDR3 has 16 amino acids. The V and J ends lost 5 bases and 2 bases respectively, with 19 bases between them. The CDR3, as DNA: TGTGCCACCAGCCCACCGGGACATAGATTAACCTACGAGCAGTACTTC. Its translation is CATSPPGHRLTYEQYF.

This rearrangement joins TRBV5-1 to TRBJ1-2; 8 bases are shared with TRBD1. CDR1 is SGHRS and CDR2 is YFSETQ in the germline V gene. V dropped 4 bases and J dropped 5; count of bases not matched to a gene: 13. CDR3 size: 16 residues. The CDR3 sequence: CASSPNAGQGAYGYTF. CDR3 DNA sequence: TGCGCCAGCAGCCCGAACGCTGGACAGGGAGCTTATGGCTACACCTTC.

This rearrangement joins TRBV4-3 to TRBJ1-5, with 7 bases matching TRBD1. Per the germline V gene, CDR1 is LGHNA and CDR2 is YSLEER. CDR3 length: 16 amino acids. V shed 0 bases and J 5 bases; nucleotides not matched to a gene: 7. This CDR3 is CASSQDFTGDHQPQHF. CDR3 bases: TGCGCCAGCAGCCAAGATTTTACAGGGGACCATCAGCCCCAGCATTTT.

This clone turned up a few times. The DNA of the CDR3 is TGCGCCAGCAGCAACGACGGTAACACTGAAGCTTTCTTT. Its translation: CASSNDGNTEAFF. The chain combines TRBV5-1 with TRBJ1-1; D remains unclear. Per germline, CDR1 SGHRS and CDR2 YFSETQ. V lost 4 bases, J lost 2 bases, and 9 bases lay in between. The length of the CDR3 is 13 residues.

For the CDR3, the DNA is TGCGCCAGCAGCGGAACAGGGGGCGCGGTGACCCAGTACTTC. Amino acids: CASSGTGGAVTQYF. The chain is built from TRBV5-1 and TRBJ2-5; 9 nucleotides match TRBD1. V lost 4 bases, J lost 7 bases, and 8 bases stayed unmatched. The CDR3 loop spans 14 amino acids. The germline gives CDR1 SGHRS, CDR2 YFSETQ. Drawing the rest from reference TRBV5-1 and TRBJ2-5, the complete variable domain is KAGVTQTPRYLIKTRGQQVTLSCSPISGHRSVSWYQQTPGQGLQFLFEYFSETQRNKGNFPGRFSGRQFSNSRSEMNVSTLELGDSALYLCASSGTGGAVTQYFGPGTRLLVL.

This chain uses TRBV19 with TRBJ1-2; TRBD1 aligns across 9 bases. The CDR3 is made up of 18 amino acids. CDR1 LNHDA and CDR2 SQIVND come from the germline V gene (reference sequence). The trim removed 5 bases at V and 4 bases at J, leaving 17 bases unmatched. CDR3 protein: CASSSSGQGPPRPYGYTF. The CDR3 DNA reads TGTGCCAGTAGTTCCTCGGGACAGGGCCCACCGAGGCCCTATGGCTACACCTTC.

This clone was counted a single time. The CDR3 region is CASSLAYTEAFF. For the CDR3, the DNA is TGTGCCAGCAGCTTGGCTTACACTGAAGCTTTCTTT. The chain has TRBV5-5 and TRBJ1-1, with D hard to call. CDR3 length: 12 residues. Germline V gene data show CDR1 as SGHKS and CDR2 as YYEKEE (reference sequence). V was trimmed by 0 bases and J by 3 bases, leaving 3 bases between them.

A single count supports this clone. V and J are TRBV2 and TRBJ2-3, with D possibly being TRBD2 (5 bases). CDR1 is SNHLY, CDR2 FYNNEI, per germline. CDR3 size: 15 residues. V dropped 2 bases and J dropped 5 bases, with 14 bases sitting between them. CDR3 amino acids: CASSEFLDGGDTQYF. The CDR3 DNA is TGTGCCAGCAGTGAATTCCTTGATGGAGGAGATACGCAGTATTTT.

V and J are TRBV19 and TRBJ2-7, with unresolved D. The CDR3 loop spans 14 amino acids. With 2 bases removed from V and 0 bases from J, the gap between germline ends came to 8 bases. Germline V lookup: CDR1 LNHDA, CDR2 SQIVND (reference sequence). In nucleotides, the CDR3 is TGTGCCAGTAGTATAAGGGCTAGCTCCTACGAGCAGTACTTC. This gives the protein CASSIRASSYEQYF.

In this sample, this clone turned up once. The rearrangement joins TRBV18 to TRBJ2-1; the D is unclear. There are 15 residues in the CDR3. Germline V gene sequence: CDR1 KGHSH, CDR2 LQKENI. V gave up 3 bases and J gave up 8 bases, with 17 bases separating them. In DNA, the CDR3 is TGTGCCAGCTCACCCGCTACCCTGACCCTGGATGAGCAGTTCTTC. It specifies CASSPATLTLDEQFF.